The 26 T cell receptor beta chains given below trace back to one sample, sequenced in a study of T cells of healthy individuals. TCRdb re-analysed the 5' RACE reads in MiXCR, keeping a single row per CDR3 protein. There are some 69,000 distinct CDR3 sequences in the sample; around 15% occur only once, and roughly 4.7% lies in the top ten. The receptors here all came from a human donor in good health.

There are a few counts of this clonotype. The chain links TRBV7-7 to TRBJ2-5, with TRBD2 as a possible D gene (5 bases). Per the germline V gene, CDR1 is SSHAT and CDR2 is FNYEAQ (reference sequence). V lost 2 bases, J lost 5 bases, and 12 bases lay in between. The CDR3 loop spans 14 amino acids. The CDR3 region has the DNA TGTGCCAGCAGCTTATACCCCGGGGAGGAGACCCAGTACTTC. Translated: CASSLYPGEETQYF.

This clonotype was seen a handful of times. The chain joins TRBV6-1 to TRBJ2-3; 10 nucleotides agree with TRBD2. Germline V gene sequence: CDR1 MNHNS, CDR2 SASEGT. The V segment lost 1 base and the J segment 6 bases; nucleotides outside the gene matches: 4. The CDR3 length is 15 residues. CDR3 residues: CASSEVAGGSDTQYF. DNA for the CDR3: TGTGCCAGCAGTGAAGTAGCGGGGGGCTCGGATACGCAGTATTTT.

This clonotype was observed at least ten times. The rearrangement uses TRBV30 and TRBJ2-5, with D possibly matching TRBD2 (6 bases). Germline CDR1 and CDR2: GTSNPN and SVGIG (reference sequence). V was shortened by 1 base and J by 7 bases, with 13 bases between the two germline ends. The CDR3 is made up of 13 amino acids. The CDR3 protein is CAWSGGDRGTQYF. CDR3 coding DNA: TGTGCCTGGAGTGGGGGGGACCGGGGGACCCAGTACTTC.

This clonotype was seen more than once but under ten times. The chain joins TRBV7-3 to TRBJ2-3; D tentatively reads TRBD1 or TRBD2 (7 bases each). The CDR3 runs 16 residues. Trimming removed 5 bases from V and 3 bases from J, with 18 bases in between. CDR1 is SGHTA, CDR2 FQGTGA, per germline. CDR3 region: CASSPGGGTATDTQYF. CDR3 nucleotide sequence: TGTGCCAGCAGCCCAGGGGGGGGGACAGCTACAGATACGCAGTATTTT.

This clonotype was seen many times. This chain connects TRBV2 to TRBJ2-7; a possible D gene is TRBD2 (6 bases). The CDR3 sequence is 14 residues long. Germline CDR1 SNHLY, CDR2 FYNNEI. Trimming stripped 4 bases from V and 1 base from J, with 11 bases between. The CDR3 nucleotides are TGTGCCAGCAGTGCTTCCCTAGCGTCCTACGAGCAGTACTTC. Its protein product is CASSASLASYEQYF.

This clonotype was picked up a small number of times. CDR3 amino acids: CASSYNRMGTEAFF. DNA of the CDR3: TGTGCCAGCAGTTACAACCGAATGGGCACTGAAGCTTTCTTT. The chain has TRBV6-5 and TRBJ1-1; D gene unclear. Germline V CDR1 and CDR2: MNHEY, SVGAGI. V lost 2 bases, J lost 4 bases, and 11 bases lay in between. The CDR3 consists of 14 residues.

At least ten counts were recorded for this clonotype. The J gene is TRBJ2-7, the V gene TRBV20-1; D not resolved. Germline V gene sequence: CDR1 DFQATT, CDR2 SNEGSKA (reference sequence). This CDR3 contains 16 residues. V was cut by 0 bases and J by 0 bases, with 15 bases left in between. The CDR3 DNA reads TGCAGTGCTAGAGATCGAGGTGACACTTCCTCCTACGAGCAGTACTTC. As protein: CSARDRGDTSSYEQYF.

This clonotype came up a few times. The chain links TRBV7-3 to TRBJ2-7, with D maybe TRBD2 (5 bases). V gave up 2 bases and J gave up 7 bases, with 15 bases separating them. CDR1 is SGHTA and CDR2 is FQGTGA in the germline V gene. The CDR3 length is 14 residues. The CDR3 DNA follows: TGTGCCAGCAGCTTATCCCGTACTTCGGGGGAGCAGTACTTC. Translation gives CASSLSRTSGEQYF. Full variable domain (outside the CDR3, taken from reference TRBV7-3 and TRBJ2-7): GAGVSQTPSNKVTEKGKYVELRCDPISGHTALYWYRQSLGQGPEFLIYFQGTGAADDSGLPNDRFFAVRPEGSVSTLKIQRTERGDSAVYLCASSLSRTSGEQYFGPGTRLTVT.

The chain joins TRBV4-3 to TRBJ1-6; D possibly corresponds to TRBD1 (5 bases). Germline CDR1 reads LGHNA; CDR2 reads YSLEER. V lost 2 bases to trimming and J lost 7 bases, with 15 bases between them. The CDR3 has 16 residues. CDR3 in DNA: TGCGCCAGCAGCCAAAGATTGGGGGGTTGGAATTCACCCCTCCACTTT. It translates to CASSQRLGGWNSPLHF.

A single count supports this clonotype. Given a much more abundant clone one base away, this may be a read error. This chain's CDR3 is CASSSDVDRQEAQYF. The CDR3 nucleotides are TGTGCCAGTAGCTCAGACGTTGACAGACAAGAGGCCCAGTACTTC. The J gene is TRBJ2-5, the V gene TRBV19, with D possibly TRBD1 on 5 matching bases. The CDR3 runs 15 residues. Germline V gene sequence: CDR1 LNHDA, CDR2 SQIVND (reference sequence).

This clonotype showed up many times. This chain links TRBV4-1 with TRBJ1-5; the D gene is possibly TRBD1 (5 bases). The CDR3 runs 14 residues. The germline V and J ends were trimmed by 0 bases and 6 bases, with 9 bases remaining between them. Looked up from germline, CDR1 is MGHRA and CDR2 is YSYEKL. The CDR3 is CASSQDPGGQPQHF. As DNA, the CDR3 is TGCGCCAGCAGCCAAGATCCCGGGGGTCAGCCCCAGCATTTT.

The sample holds a few counts of this clonotype. The rearrangement uses TRBV7-8 and TRBJ2-1; D uncertain. V shed 3 bases and J shed 0 bases, with 18 bases lying between them. This CDR3 is 18 amino acids long. Germline CDR1 is SGHVS and CDR2 is FQNEAQ. CDR3 amino acids: CASSFGSPPQSSYNEQFF. The CDR3 bases are TGTGCCAGCAGCTTCGGTTCGCCACCACAGAGCTCCTACAATGAGCAGTTCTTC.

The genes are TRBV7-9 and TRBJ2-7; D may be TRBD1 (5 bases). Germline V lookup: CDR1 SEHNR, CDR2 FQNEAQ (reference sequence). The CDR3 has 13 amino acids. V was shortened by 0 bases and J by 6 bases, with 9 bases between the two germline ends. Here the CDR3 DNA reads TGTGCCAGCAGCTTAGCACAGGCCCTCGAGCAGTACTTC. As protein: CASSLAQALEQYF.

This clonotype was detected only a few times. The V gene is TRBV6-6, the J gene TRBJ2-3; 7 bases fit TRBD2. CDR1 and CDR2 from the germline V gene are MNHNY and SVGAGI (reference sequence). With V trimmed by 10 bases and J by 1 base, 11 bases remained unmatched. The CDR3 length is 15 residues. CDR3 residues: CATEGLSGGTDTQYF. Here the CDR3 DNA reads TGTGCCACCGAGGGGCTGAGCGGGGGCACAGATACGCAGTATTTT.

This clonotype was counted a few times. This rearrangement joins TRBV7-6 to TRBJ2-5; no clear D. Germline loops: CDR1 SGHVS, CDR2 FNYEAQ. The CDR3 is 13 amino acids. V shed 1 base and J shed 5 bases, with 8 bases lying between them. Here the CDR3 reads CASSLGAGETQYF. DNA for the CDR3: TGTGCCAGCAGCTTAGGGGCCGGGGAGACCCAGTACTTC.

This clonotype was detected a few times. The chain combines TRBV20-1 with TRBJ2-1; the D is unclear. CDR1 and CDR2 from the germline V gene are DFQATT and SNEGSKA (reference sequence). This CDR3 is built from 11 residues. V was shortened by 4 bases and J by 4 bases, with 5 bases between the two germline ends. CDR3 loop: CSAKDYNEQFF. CDR3 DNA: TGCAGTGCTAAAGATTACAATGAGCAGTTCTTC.

The rearrangement joins TRBV29-1 to TRBJ1-5; D is perhaps TRBD1 (5 bases). CDR3 length: 11 residues. CDR1 is SQVTM, CDR2 ANQGSEA, per germline. The germline V and J ends were trimmed by 6 bases and 11 bases, with 14 bases remaining between them. This chain's CDR3 is CSVGDRKAQHF. The CDR3 nucleotides read TGCAGCGTGGGGGATCGGAAGGCCCAGCATTTT.

This clonotype was picked up a small number of times. The chain uses TRBV12-5 and TRBJ2-7; 9 positions match TRBD2. Germline assignment: CDR1 LGHNT and CDR2 FRNRAP. V lost 6 bases, J lost 7 bases, and 16 bases stayed unmatched. CDR3 length: 16 amino acids. The CDR3 bases are TGTGCTAGTGGAGTTCGCGGGACTAGCCTCCCAGGGGAGCAGTACTTC. It yields the protein CASGVRGTSLPGEQYF.

This clonotype is labeled medium-sized. The chain uses TRBV19 and TRBJ2-7; D perhaps matches TRBD2 (5 bases). The CDR3 has 17 amino acids. Germline CDR1 LNHDA, CDR2 SQIVND (reference sequence). V was cut by 6 bases and J by 2 bases, with 23 bases left in between. The CDR3 DNA reads as TGTGCCAGTAGACTCACCTCTCTTAGCGCGACTACCTACGAGCAGTACTTC. Encoded protein: CASRLTSLSATTYEQYF.

This chain links TRBV5-1 with TRBJ2-2; tentative D call: TRBD2 (6 bases). The CDR3 contains 14 residues. Germline V gene data show CDR1 as SGHRS and CDR2 as YFSETQ. The V end lost 3 bases, the J end lost 2 bases, and 8 bases lay between the germline ends. Here the CDR3 DNA reads TGCGCCAGCAGCTGGGGACTTAACACCGGGGAGCTGTTTTTT. It encodes CASSWGLNTGELFF.

This clonotype was observed a handful of times. V gene TRBV5-1 combines with J gene TRBJ2-1, with 7 bases fitting TRBD2. Germline assignment: CDR1 SGHRS and CDR2 YFSETQ. There are 15 residues in the CDR3. V shed 2 bases and J 2 bases; nucleotides not matched to a gene: 4. In DNA form, the CDR3 reads TGCGCCAGCAGCTTAGCGGGGAAAGCCTACAATGAGCAGTTCTTC. This codes for CASSLAGKAYNEQFF.

This clonotype was seen at least ten times. This chain links TRBV6-2 or TRBV6-3 with TRBJ1-5; no clear D gene. The CDR3 covers 12 residues. Deletions cut 0 bases from V and 10 bases from J, with 7 bases between. CDR1 MNHEY and CDR2 SVGEGT come from the germline V gene. CDR3 residues: CASSYSATPQHF. Here the CDR3 DNA reads TGTGCCAGCAGTTACTCGGCCACCCCCCAGCATTTT.

This chain uses TRBV7-3 with TRBJ1-2; D remains unclear. The CDR3 has 13 amino acids. The germline gives CDR1 SGHTA, CDR2 FQGTGA. The V end was cut by 1 base, the J end by 6 bases, with 9 bases between. The CDR3 DNA reads as TGTGCCAGCAGCTTAAACAGTGGTGATGGCTACACCTTC. The encoded protein is CASSLNSGDGYTF.

As DNA, the CDR3 is TGTGCCAGCAGCCCCCGGGGTAGCGGGAGTTCGGAGACCCAGTACTTC. This sequence encodes CASSPRGSGSSETQYF. The chain combines TRBV4-2 with TRBJ2-5, with 9 bases that match TRBD2. V lost 4 bases and J lost 5; bases outside the gene matches: 11. This CDR3 comprises 16 residues. Germline V lookup: CDR1 LGHNA, CDR2 YNFKEQ.

The V gene is TRBV7-9, the J gene TRBJ2-4; D is unresolved. This CDR3 region has 13 residues. The ends were cut back, 2 bases at V and 6 bases at J, with 8 bases in the middle. Germline V lookup: CDR1 SEHNR, CDR2 FQNEAQ (reference sequence). The CDR3 bases are TGTGCCAGCAGCTTACGACAACTAAACATTCAGTACTTC. It codes for CASSLRQLNIQYF.

Ten or more counts support this clonotype. V gene TRBV27 combines with J gene TRBJ1-5; D might be TRBD1 (6 bases). The V end lost 6 bases, the J end lost 6 bases, and 9 bases lay between the germline ends. The CDR3 is 12 residues long. The germline CDR1 and CDR2 sequences are MNHEY and SMNVEV (reference sequence). CDR3 in amino acids: CASSKGGQPQHF. The CDR3 nucleotides read TGTGCCAGCAGCAAGGGGGGTCAGCCCCAGCATTTT.